Listed below are T cell receptor beta chains from one sample, sequenced in a study of blood T cell repertoires in COVID-19. Measured with immunoSEQ multiplex PCR; TCRdb has only the in-frame clones, and not every one. The table has approximately 300,000 clones, 80% to 95% seen once; the top ten hold under 7%. The sequencing sample was made of peripheral blood. The source of these receptors is a woman between 25 and 40 years old with COVID-19, enrolled during active disease. Each CDR3 is given with its conserved first and last residue. The order of the fields is V gene, J gene, CDR3 protein.

v_gene: TRBV28; j_gene: TRBJ1-4; CDR3aa: CASSFPQGWGEKLFF
v_gene: TRBV28; j_gene: TRBJ1-4; CDR3aa: CASSFGSKREKLFF
v_gene: TRBV28; j_gene: TRBJ2-7; CDR3aa: CASSLLGGPYEQYF
v_gene: TRBV6-1; j_gene: TRBJ2-7; CDR3aa: CASSEEASGSYEQYF
v_gene: TRBV2; j_gene: TRBJ2-7; CDR3aa: CASSEEAAALTYEQYF
v_gene: TRBV5-1; j_gene: TRBJ1-1; CDR3aa: CASSLEPTGWNTEAFF
v_gene: TRBV28; j_gene: TRBJ2-1; CDR3aa: CASSLAAGGSNEQFF
v_gene: TRBV5-1; j_gene: TRBJ1-2; CDR3aa: CASSLAPEEFSPGYTF
v_gene: TRBV14; j_gene: TRBJ1-6; CDR3aa: CASSQGQQGYSPLHF
v_gene: TRBV2; j_gene: TRBJ2-7; CDR3aa: CASRSDRAGSYEQYF
v_gene: TRBV16; j_gene: TRBJ1-5; CDR3aa: CASSQHAKSNQPQHF
v_gene: TRBV6-5; j_gene: TRBJ2-7; CDR3aa: CASSYLAGFLSYEQYF
v_gene: TRBV23-1; j_gene: TRBJ2-1; CDR3aa: CASNPGTGDNEQFF
v_gene: TRBV30; j_gene: TRBJ2-1; CDR3aa: CAWSTTGSHEQFF
v_gene: TRBV7-3; j_gene: TRBJ2-3; CDR3aa: CASSSPTSSDTQYF
v_gene: TRBV4-1; j_gene: TRBJ2-1; CDR3aa: CASSQDTGGSYNEQFF
v_gene: TRBV2; j_gene: TRBJ1-5; CDR3aa: CASLVGQNSNQPQHF
v_gene: TRBV27; j_gene: TRBJ2-2; CDR3aa: CASSFRGGELFF
v_gene: TRBV11-2; j_gene: TRBJ2-5; CDR3aa: CASSSPTGAQYF
v_gene: TRBV19; j_gene: TRBJ2-1; CDR3aa: CASSISPGGYNEQFF
v_gene: TRBV7-2; j_gene: TRBJ1-3; CDR3aa: CASSSGTVGNTIYF
v_gene: TRBV21-1; j_gene: TRBJ1-2; CDR3aa: CASSLTDRVYGYTF
v_gene: TRBV28; j_gene: TRBJ2-7; CDR3aa: CASSWAPGGGGYEQYF
v_gene: TRBV2; j_gene: TRBJ2-7; CDR3aa: CATNLGAFHEQYF
v_gene: TRBV10-1; j_gene: TRBJ2-7; CDR3aa: CASSDGGLEDEQYF
v_gene: TRBV7-9; j_gene: TRBJ2-5; CDR3aa: CASSRQSQSLAGGRETQYF
v_gene: TRBV5-1; j_gene: TRBJ2-1; CDR3aa: CASSLHGGRSNEQFF
v_gene: TRBV6-5; j_gene: TRBJ1-4; CDR3aa: CASSYSVGRGEEKLFF
v_gene: TRBV29-1; j_gene: TRBJ2-1; CDR3aa: CSVETIPGQGREQFF
v_gene: TRBV7-2; j_gene: TRBJ2-1; CDR3aa: CASSLSQNNEQFF
v_gene: TRBV19; j_gene: TRBJ2-4; CDR3aa: CARTGPVGVAAKNIQYF
v_gene: TRBV10-3; j_gene: TRBJ2-1; CDR3aa: CAISGAWRAGYNEQFF
v_gene: TRBV6-2/TRBV6-3; j_gene: TRBJ2-7; CDR3aa: CASSRGPSYEQYF
v_gene: TRBV19; j_gene: TRBJ1-4; CDR3aa: CASSIGLAPEKLFF
v_gene: TRBV19; j_gene: TRBJ1-1; CDR3aa: CASSYRGGTEAFF
v_gene: TRBV19; j_gene: TRBJ1-1; CDR3aa: CASNPGEWTEAFF
v_gene: TRBV19; j_gene: TRBJ2-2; CDR3aa: CASSATSGRRWYTGELFF
v_gene: TRBV25-1; j_gene: TRBJ1-1; CDR3aa: CASRQADTEAFF
v_gene: TRBV5-1; j_gene: TRBJ2-1; CDR3aa: CASSEIAGGYNEQFF